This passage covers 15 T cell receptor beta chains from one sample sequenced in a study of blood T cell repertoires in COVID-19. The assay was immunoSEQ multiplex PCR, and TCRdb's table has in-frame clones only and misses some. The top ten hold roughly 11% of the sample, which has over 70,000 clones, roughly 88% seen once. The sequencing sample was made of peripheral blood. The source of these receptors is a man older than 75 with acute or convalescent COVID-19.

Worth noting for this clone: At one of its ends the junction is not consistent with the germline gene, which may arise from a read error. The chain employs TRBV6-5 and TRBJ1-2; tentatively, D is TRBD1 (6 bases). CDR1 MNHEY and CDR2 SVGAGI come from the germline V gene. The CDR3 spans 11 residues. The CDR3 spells CASKGETGYAF. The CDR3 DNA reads TGTGCCAGCAAGGGGGAAACGGGCTACGCCTTC.

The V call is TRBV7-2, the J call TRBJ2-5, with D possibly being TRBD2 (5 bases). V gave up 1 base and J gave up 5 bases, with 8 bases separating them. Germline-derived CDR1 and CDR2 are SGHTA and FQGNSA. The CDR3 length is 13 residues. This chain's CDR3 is CASSLGQRETQYF. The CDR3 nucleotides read TGTGCCAGCAGCTTAGGGCAGCGGGAGACCCAGTACTTC.

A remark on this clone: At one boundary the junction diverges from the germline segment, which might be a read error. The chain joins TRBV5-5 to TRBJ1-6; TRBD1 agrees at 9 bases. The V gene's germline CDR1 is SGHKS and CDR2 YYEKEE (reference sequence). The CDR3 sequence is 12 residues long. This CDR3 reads CASSLEPGTGTF. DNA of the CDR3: TGTGCCAGCAGCTTGGAACCAGGGACAGGGACTTTT.

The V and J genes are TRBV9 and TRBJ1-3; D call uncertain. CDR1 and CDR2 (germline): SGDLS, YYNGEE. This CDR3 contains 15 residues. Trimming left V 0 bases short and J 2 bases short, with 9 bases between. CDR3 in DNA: TGTGCCAGCAGCGTAGGAGGAGCAGCTGGAAACACCATATATTTT. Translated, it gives CASSVGGAAGNTIYF.

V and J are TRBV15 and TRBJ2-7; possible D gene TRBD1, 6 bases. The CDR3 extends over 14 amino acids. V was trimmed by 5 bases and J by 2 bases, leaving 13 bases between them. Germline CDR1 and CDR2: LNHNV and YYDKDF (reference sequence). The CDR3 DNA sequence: TGTGCCACCAGCCGCCGGGACATGACCTACGAGCAGTACTTC. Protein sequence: CATSRRDMTYEQYF.

The CDR3: CASSWAQVGRGNEKLFF. The CDR3 nucleotides read TGTGCCAGCAGTTGGGCTCAAGTGGGGCGGGGTAATGAAAAACTGTTTTTT. V is TRBV27 and J is TRBJ1-4; D is perhaps TRBD1 (5 bases). The V gene lost 4 bases and the J gene lost 4 bases, with 19 bases spanning the gap. This CDR3 comprises 17 residues. Germline CDR1 and CDR2: MNHEY and SMNVEV (reference sequence).

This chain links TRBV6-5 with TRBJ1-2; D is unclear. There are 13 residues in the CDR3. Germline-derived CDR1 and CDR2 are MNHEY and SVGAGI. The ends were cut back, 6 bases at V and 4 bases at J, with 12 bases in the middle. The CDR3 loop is CASSRPGSYGYTF. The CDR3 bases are TGTGCCAGCAGCAGGCCTGGGTCCTATGGCTACACCTTC.

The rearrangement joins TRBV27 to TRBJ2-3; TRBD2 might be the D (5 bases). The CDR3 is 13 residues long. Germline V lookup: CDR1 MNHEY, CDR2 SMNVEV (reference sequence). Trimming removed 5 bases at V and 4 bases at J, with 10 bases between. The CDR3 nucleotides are TGTGCCAGCAGTAGCGGATTTGCAGATACGCAGTATTTT. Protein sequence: CASSSGFADTQYF.

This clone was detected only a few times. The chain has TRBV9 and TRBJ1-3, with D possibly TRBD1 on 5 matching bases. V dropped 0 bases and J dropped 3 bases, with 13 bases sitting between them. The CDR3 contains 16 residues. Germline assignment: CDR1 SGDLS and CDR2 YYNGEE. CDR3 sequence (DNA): TGTGCCAGCAGCGTAGATCCAGGGCCCATTGGAAACACCATATATTTT. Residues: CASSVDPGPIGNTIYF.

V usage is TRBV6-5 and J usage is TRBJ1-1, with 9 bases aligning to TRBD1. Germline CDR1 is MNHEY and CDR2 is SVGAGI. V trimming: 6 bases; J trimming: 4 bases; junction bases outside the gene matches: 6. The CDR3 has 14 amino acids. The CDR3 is CASRATGGPTEAFF. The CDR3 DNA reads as TGTGCCAGCAGAGCAACAGGGGGCCCCACTGAAGCTTTCTTT.

The CDR3: CASHPAGGGKTGELFF. CDR3 DNA: TGTGCCAGTCACCCGGCGGGAGGGGGCAAGACCGGGGAGCTGTTTTTT. V gene TRBV5-6 combines with J gene TRBJ2-2, with 9 bases that match TRBD2. This CDR3 contains 16 residues. CDR1 and CDR2 (germline): SGHDT, YYEEEE. V gave up 8 bases and J gave up 5 bases; unmatched junction bases: 13.

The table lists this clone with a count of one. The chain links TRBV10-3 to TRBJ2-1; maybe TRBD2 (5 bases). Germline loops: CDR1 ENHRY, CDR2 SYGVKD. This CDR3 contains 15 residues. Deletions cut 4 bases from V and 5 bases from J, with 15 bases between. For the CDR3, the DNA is TGTGCCATCAGTGGTGCTAGCCAACCCAACAATGAGCAGTTCTTC. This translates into CAISGASQPNNEQFF.

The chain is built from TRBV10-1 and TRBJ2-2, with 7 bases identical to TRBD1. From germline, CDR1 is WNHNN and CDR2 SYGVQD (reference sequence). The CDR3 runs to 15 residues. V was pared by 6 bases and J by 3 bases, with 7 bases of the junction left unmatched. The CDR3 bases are TGCGCCAGCAGGGACGGACAGGTGGACACCGGGGAGCTGTTTTTT. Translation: CASRDGQVDTGELFF.

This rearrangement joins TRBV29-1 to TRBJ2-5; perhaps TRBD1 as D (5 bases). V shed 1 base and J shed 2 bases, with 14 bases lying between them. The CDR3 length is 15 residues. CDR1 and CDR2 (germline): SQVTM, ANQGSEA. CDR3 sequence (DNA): TGCAGCGTTGAAGCTCCGCAGGGCCTTCAAGAGACCCAGTACTTC. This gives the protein CSVEAPQGLQETQYF.

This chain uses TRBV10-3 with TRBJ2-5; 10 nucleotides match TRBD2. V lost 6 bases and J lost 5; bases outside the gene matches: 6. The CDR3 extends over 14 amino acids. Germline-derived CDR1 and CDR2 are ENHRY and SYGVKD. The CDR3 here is CAIRGTSDAETQYF. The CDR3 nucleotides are TGTGCCATCAGGGGGACTAGCGATGCGGAGACCCAGTACTTC.